The rows below give T cell receptor beta chains drawn from one sample of a study of molecular identifiers for immune sequencing clone quantification. TCRdb redid the calling of the PCR reads with MiXCR, one entry per CDR3 protein. The profile shows about 40,000 distinct CDR3 sequences, roughly 24% of them singletons. Sequencing was performed on naive CD8+ T cells from blood, with Jurkat cell RNA spiked in. All receptors come from a human donor in good health. Some libraries in this study had Jurkat cell RNA spiked in. The conserved cysteine and the conserved F or W are not part of the CDR3 here.

ASSPRLAGGTDTQY,TRBV7-6,14,TRBJ2-3
ASSEGSVPSAIYGYT,TRBV2,15,TRBJ1-2
ASSQDEAGGMGEAF,TRBV14,14,TRBJ1-1
ASSDGRLFSSEQRGSQGYT,TRBV10-2,19,TRBJ1-2
ASSQDSIGGSKYEQY,TRBV4-3,15,TRBJ2-7
ASSLEGTNQPQH,TRBV12-3/TRBV12-4,12,TRBJ1-5
ASSERDSQTQY,TRBV12-3/TRBV12-4,11,TRBJ2-3
AVLDPGQGYEQY,TRBV10-3,12,TRBJ2-7
SALSQGNIQY,TRBV20-1,10,TRBJ2-4
ASSETTDTQY,TRBV7-9,10,TRBJ2-3
ASSQEDSDSNQPQH,TRBV4-1,14,TRBJ1-5
ASQGDYNEQF,TRBV7-9,10,TRBJ2-1
ASSLDPTGSGYNEQF,TRBV7-8,15,TRBJ2-1
ASSYGTGLDTQY,TRBV5-1,12,TRBJ2-3
ASSKNEQF,TRBV23-1,8,TRBJ2-1
ASNYSPPGTGIIAETEAF,TRBV6-5,18,TRBJ1-1
ASSYTSGSPYNEQF,TRBV9,14,TRBJ2-1
ASKLAGGGNEQF,TRBV6-5,12,TRBJ2-1
SARDLLPGAAGEAF,TRBV20-1,14,TRBJ1-1
AINQGSSYNEQF,TRBV10-3,12,TRBJ2-1
ASSPHWASGRRPQY,TRBV28,14,TRBJ2-3
SARDLGGPFSLAAQETQY,TRBV20-1,18,TRBJ2-5
ASSLLGGDEQF,TRBV7-9,11,TRBJ2-1
ASSKRRGQSYNEQF,TRBV11-1,14,TRBJ2-1
ASSSLIGGITEAL,TRBV28,13,TRBJ1-1
SVSPGGSYEQY,TRBV29-1,11,TRBJ2-7
AIRTAGVGAEETQY,TRBV6-2/TRBV6-3,14,TRBJ2-5
VSSKYRDEQF,TRBV3-1,10,TRBJ2-1